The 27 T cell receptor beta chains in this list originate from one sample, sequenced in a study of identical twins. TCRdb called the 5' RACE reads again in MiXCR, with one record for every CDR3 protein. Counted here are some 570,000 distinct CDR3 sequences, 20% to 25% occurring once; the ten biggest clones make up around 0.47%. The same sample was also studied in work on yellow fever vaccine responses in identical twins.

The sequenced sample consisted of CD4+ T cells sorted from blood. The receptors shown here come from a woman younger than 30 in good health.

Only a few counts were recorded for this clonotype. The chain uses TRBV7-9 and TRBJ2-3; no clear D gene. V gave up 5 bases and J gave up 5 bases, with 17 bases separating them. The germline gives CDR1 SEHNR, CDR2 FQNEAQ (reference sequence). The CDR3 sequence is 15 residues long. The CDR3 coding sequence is TGTGCCAGCAGCCCCCACAGCCTCGAACAAGATACGCAGTATTTT. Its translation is CASSPHSLEQDTQYF.

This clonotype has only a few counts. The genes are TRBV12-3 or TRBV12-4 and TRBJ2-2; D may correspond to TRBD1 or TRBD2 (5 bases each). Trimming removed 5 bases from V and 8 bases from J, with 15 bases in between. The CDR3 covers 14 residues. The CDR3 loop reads CASSPPGPMGELFF. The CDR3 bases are TGTGCCAGCAGTCCGCCGGGGCCTATGGGGGAGCTGTTTTTT.

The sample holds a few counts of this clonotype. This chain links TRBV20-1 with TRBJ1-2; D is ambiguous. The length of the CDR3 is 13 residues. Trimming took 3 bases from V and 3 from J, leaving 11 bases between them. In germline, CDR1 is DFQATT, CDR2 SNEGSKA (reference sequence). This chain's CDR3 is CSASVGYYYGYTF. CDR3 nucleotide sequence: TGCAGTGCTAGTGTGGGGTATTACTATGGCTACACCTTC.

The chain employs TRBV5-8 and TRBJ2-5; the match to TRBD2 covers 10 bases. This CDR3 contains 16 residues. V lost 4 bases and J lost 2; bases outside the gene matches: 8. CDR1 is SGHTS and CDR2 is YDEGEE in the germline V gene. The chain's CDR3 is CASSPGVAGGQETQYF. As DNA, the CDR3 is TGTGCCAGCAGCCCTGGGGTAGCGGGAGGACAAGAGACCCAGTACTTC. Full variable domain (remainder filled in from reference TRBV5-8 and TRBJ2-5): EAGVTQSPTHLIKTRGQQATLRCSPISGHTSVYWYQQALGLGLQFLLWYDEGEERNRGNFPPRFSGRQFPNYSSELNVNALELEDSALYLCASSPGVAGGQETQYFGPGTRLLVL.

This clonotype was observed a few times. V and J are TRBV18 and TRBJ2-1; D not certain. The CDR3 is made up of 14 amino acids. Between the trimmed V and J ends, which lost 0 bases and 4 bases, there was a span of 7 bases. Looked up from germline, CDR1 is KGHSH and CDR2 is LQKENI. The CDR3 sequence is CASSPPANYNEQFF. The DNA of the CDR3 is TGTGCCAGCTCACCACCTGCGAATTACAATGAGCAGTTCTTC. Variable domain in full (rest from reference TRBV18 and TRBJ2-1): NAGVMQNPRHLVRRRGQEARLRCSPMKGHSHVYWYRQLPEEGLKFMVYLQKENIIDESGMPKERFSAEFPKEGPSILRIQQVVRGDSAAYFCASSPPANYNEQFFGPGTRLTVL.

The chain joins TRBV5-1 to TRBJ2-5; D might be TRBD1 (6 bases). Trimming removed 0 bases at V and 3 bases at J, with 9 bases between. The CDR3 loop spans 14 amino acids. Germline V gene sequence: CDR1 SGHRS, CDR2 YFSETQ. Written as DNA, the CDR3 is TGCGCCAGCAGCTTGGTCAGGGGCGAAGAGACCCAGTACTTC. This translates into CASSLVRGEETQYF.

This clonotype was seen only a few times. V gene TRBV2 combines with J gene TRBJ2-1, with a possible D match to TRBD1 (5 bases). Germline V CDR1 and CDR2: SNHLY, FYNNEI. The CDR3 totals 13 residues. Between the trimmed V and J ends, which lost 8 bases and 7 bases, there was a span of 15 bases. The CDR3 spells CASSTGPRNEQFF. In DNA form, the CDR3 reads TGTGCCAGCTCCACAGGTCCTCGAAATGAGCAGTTCTTC.

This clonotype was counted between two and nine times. CDR3 sequence reads: CASSNPSSYNEQFF. For the CDR3, the DNA is TGCGCCAGCAGCAATCCTAGCTCCTACAATGAGCAGTTCTTC. The chain couples TRBV5-1 to TRBJ2-1; D gene ambiguous. Looked up from germline, CDR1 is SGHRS and CDR2 is YFSETQ. V was trimmed by 4 bases and J by 0 bases, leaving 8 bases between them. This CDR3 contains 14 residues.

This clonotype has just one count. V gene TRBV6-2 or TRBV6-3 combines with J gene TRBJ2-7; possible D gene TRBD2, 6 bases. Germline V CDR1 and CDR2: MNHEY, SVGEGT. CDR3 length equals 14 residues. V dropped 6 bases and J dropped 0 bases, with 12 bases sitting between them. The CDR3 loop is CASRSGDSSYEQYF. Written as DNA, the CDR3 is TGTGCCAGCAGGTCCGGGGACTCCTCCTACGAGCAGTACTTC.

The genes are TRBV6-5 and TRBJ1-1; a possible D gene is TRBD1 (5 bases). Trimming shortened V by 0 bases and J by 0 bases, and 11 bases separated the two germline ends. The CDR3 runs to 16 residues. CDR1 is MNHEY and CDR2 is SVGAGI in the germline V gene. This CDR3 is CASSYSGGHMNTEAFF. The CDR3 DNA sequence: TGTGCCAGCAGTTACTCGGGCGGACACATGAACACTGAAGCTTTCTTT.

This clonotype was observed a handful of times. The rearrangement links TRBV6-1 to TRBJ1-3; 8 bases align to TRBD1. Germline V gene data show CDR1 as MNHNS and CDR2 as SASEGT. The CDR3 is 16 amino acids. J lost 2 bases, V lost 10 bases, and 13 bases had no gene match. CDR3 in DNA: TGTGCCACCCAGTCCCACCAGGACAGGGCTGGAAACACCATATATTTT. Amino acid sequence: CATQSHQDRAGNTIYF.

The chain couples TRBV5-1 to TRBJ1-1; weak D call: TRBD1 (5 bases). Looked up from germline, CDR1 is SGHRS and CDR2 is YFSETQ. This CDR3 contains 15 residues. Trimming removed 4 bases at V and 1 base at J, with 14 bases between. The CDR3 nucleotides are TGCGCCAGCAGCCCGTCGGGACTCACGAACACTGAAGCTTTCTTT. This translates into CASSPSGLTNTEAFF.

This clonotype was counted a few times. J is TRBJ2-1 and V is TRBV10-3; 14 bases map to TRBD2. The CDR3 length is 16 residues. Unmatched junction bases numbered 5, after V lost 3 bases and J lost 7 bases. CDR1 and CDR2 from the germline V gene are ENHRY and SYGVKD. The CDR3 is CAISDGLAGGENEQFF. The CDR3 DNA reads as TGTGCCATCAGTGACGGACTAGCGGGAGGAGAGAATGAGCAGTTCTTC.

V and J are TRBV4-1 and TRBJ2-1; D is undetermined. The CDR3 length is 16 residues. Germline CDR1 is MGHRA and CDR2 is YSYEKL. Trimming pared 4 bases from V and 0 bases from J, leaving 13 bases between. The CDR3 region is CASSPAMRSSYNEQFF. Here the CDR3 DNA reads TGCGCCAGCAGCCCAGCAATGAGGAGCTCCTACAATGAGCAGTTCTTC.

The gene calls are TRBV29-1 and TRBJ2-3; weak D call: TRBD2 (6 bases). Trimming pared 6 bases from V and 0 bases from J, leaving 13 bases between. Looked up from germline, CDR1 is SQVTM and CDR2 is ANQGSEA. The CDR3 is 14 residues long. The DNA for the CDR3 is TGCAGCGTATTGTATGGACTAAGCACAGATACGCAGTATTTT. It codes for CSVLYGLSTDTQYF.

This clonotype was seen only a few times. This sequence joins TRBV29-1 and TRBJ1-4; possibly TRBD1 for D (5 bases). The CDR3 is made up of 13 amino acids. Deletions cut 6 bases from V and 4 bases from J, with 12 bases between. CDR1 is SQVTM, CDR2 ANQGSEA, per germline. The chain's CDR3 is CSVGGDFNEKLFF. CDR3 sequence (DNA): TGCAGCGTCGGGGGGGATTTTAATGAAAAACTGTTTTTT.

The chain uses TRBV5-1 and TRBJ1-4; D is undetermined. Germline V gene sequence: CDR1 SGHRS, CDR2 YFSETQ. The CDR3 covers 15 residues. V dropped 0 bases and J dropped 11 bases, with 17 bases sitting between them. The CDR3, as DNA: TGCGCCAGCAGCTTGGATCCGGCGGGAGGTGGGAAACTGTTTTTT. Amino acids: CASSLDPAGGGKLFF.

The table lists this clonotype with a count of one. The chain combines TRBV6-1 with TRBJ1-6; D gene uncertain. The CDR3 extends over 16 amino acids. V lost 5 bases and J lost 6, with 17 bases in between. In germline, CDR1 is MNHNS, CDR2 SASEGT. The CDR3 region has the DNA TGTGCCAGCAGTACCAGTTTGGTTTCGGGTAATTCACCCCTCCACTTT. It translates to CASSTSLVSGNSPLHF.

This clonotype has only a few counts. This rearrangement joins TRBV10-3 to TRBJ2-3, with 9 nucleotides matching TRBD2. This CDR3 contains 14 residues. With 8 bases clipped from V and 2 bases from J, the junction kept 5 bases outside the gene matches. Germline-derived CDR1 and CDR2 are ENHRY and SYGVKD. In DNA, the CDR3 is TGTGCCATCGATCCTAGCGGGAACACAGATACGCAGTATTTT. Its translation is CAIDPSGNTDTQYF.

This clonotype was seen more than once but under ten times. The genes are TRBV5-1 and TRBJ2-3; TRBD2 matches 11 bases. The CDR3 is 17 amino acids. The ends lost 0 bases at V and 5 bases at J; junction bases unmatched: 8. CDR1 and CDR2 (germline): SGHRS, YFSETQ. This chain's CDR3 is CASSLEPTSGGLDTQYF. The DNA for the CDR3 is TGCGCCAGCAGCTTGGAGCCCACTAGCGGGGGTTTAGATACGCAGTATTTT.

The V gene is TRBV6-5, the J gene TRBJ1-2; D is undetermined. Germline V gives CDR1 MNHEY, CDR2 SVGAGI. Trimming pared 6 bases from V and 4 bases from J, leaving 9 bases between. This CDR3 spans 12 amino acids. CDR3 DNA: TGTGCCAGCAGCAACACCGCCTATGGCTACACCTTC. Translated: CASSNTAYGYTF.

This CDR3 is CASSENRALGEQYV. DNA of the CDR3: TGTGCCAGCAGTGAAAACAGAGCCTTAGGGGAGCAGTACGTC. This rearrangement joins TRBV6-1 to TRBJ2-7; D remains unclear. There are 14 residues in the CDR3. V lost 2 bases and J lost 7, with 15 bases in between. Germline CDR1 is MNHNS and CDR2 is SASEGT.

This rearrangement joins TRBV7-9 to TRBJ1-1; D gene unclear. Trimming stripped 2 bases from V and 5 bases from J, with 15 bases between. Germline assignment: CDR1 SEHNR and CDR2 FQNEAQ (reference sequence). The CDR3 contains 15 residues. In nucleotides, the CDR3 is TGTGCCAGCAGCTTATATACTTCTATGGGAACTGAAGCTTTCTTT. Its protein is CASSLYTSMGTEAFF.

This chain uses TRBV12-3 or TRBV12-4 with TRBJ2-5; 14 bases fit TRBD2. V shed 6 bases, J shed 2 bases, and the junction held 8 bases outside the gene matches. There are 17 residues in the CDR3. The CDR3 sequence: CASRAGLAGGSQETQYF. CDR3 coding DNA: TGTGCCAGCAGGGCTGGACTAGCGGGGGGTTCGCAAGAGACCCAGTACTTC.

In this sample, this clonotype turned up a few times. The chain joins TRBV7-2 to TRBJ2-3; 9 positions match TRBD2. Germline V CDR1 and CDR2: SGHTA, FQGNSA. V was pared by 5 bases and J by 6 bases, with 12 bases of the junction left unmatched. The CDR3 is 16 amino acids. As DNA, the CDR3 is TGTGCCAGCAGCAGAGGGGGCGGGGGGGCGGTCGATACGCAGTATTTT. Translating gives CASSRGGGGAVDTQYF.

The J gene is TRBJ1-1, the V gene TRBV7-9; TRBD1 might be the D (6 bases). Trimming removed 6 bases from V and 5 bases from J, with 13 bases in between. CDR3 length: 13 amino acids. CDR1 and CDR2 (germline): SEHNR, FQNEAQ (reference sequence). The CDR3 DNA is TGTGCCAGCAGAAGACAGGAAAGGACTGAAGCTTTCTTT. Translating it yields CASRRQERTEAFF.

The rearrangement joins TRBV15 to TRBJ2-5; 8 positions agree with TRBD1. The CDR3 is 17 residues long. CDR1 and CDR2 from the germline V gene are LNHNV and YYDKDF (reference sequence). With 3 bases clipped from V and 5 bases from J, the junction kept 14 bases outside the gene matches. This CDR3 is CATSSFHTGTGVETQYF. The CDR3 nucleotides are TGTGCCACCAGCAGCTTCCACACCGGGACAGGAGTGGAGACCCAGTACTTC.